This TCR beta chain appears in the sequencing data of a study of post-analysis software for immune sequencing data (dated by TCRdb to the mid-2010s). Background on the whole study: Relapsing-remitting, secondary progressive and progressive-relapsing multiple sclerosis were recorded as disease courses, and subtype annotation was lacking for some patients. The patient repertoires were set against about eleven previously published healthy control repertoires from donors whose ages ranged from roughly 6 to 27 years. A subset of samples was prepared in parallel using single-end sample barcoding, then pooled and co-amplified after Illumina adapter ligation. The study at large found these results: Patients showed significantly higher frequencies than controls for about 5 TRBV segments, among them TRBV5-6, TRBV5-1 and TRBV20-1. The control group was slightly older than the multiple sclerosis patient group. When samples were clustered directly using the F measure, samples prepared in the same batch co-clustered strongly, which prompted a batch-effect correction. Compared with controls, multiple sclerosis patients had significantly lower normalized Chao1 diversity, a finding suggesting substantial peripheral T-cell clonal expansion.

The library was built by means of PCR. Sequenced using an Illumina HiSeq 2500. Unique molecular identifiers were incorporated into TCR beta cDNA libraries to reduce PCR and sequencing biases. Roughly 500,000 cDNA molecules were obtained per 1 to 10 million input T cells, so each molecule approximated one T cell. The patient libraries were prepared and sequenced with the same protocol used for the earlier healthy control dataset. Within a given batch, samples were prepared together, multiplexed and sequenced on the same HiSeq lane. The published analysis was carried out like this. MIGEC was used to process the raw barcoded reads, and molecular identifier groups with only a single read were discarded before consensus assembly and CDR3 extraction. VDJtools was used for post-analysis of the clonotype tables, and diversity was normalized by down-sampling every dataset to the size of the smallest sample. Repertoire overlap clustering matched CDR3 amino acid but not nucleotide sequences to correct batch-related cross-sample contamination. TCRdb reran the public reads through fastp at Q25 and MiXCR, keeping productive beta chains. Rows are unified per CDR3 protein, each entry keeping the most common DNA and genes. TCRdb, not the original authors, processed these V and J calls. Recorded for this sample are about 820,000 distinct CDR3 sequences; 53% of them occurred a single time. Of the sample, approximately 4.2% is held by the ten largest clones.

With respect to this clonotype: This receptor's antigen is unknown. No per-base quality is available; no much larger clone lies one base away.

Trimming at the junction amounts to 3 bases on V and 1 base on J, and the germline ends lie 10 bases apart. CDR1 and CDR2 are read off the germline V gene (reference sequence) as DFQATT and SNEGSKA. From the cysteine up to the phenylalanine, the CDR3 has a length of 13 residues. Only CDR3 DNA remains: 39 bases, in frame from the first base. TCR beta repertoires were profiled from peripheral blood of roughly 13 young patients with multiple sclerosis to demonstrate the VDJtools post-analysis software. The multiple sclerosis patients were children and adolescents ranging in age from roughly 6 to 15 years.

The sample was blood. The rearrangement combines TRBV20-1 with TRBJ2-7; the D segment might be TRBD1 or TRBD2, since each matches 5 bases. This sequence originates from a girl aged 10-17 years with multiple sclerosis. The DNA is TGCAGTGCTAGCGAGGGGTGGTCCTACGAGCAGTACTTC. This is translated as CSASEGWSYEQYF.